The clone carrying this TCR beta chain was seen ten or more times. What it binds is not known. The sample comes from a study of T-cell memory formation after mild COVID-19. Study-wide context: For the most part, TCR clusters were specific to one donor. Study-wide results and caveats: Mainly in CM and EM were contracting CD4+ clones; CD8+ were in EMRA.

TCRdb independently ran MiXCR on the 5' RACE reads; one entry per CDR3 protein. The sample yields more than 350,000 distinct CDR3 sequences, roughly 15% seen once. With V trimmed by 5 bases and J by 3 bases, 7 bases remained unmatched. The germline V gene has CDR1 SGHVS and CDR2 FQNEAQ. The CDR3 has 15 residues. The TCR sequence derives from a man younger than 35 who had mild COVID-19 (a few samples of this study predate the infection). Cell type and time point are not known. The sequencing input was PBMCs or a T cell subset sorted from them (not recorded which). The genes are TRBV7-8 and TRBJ2-3; 8 bases map to TRBD1. CDR3 nucleotides: TGTGCCAGCAGCCCGGACTACAGGGGGACAGATACGCAGTATTTT. This translates into CASSPDYRGTDTQYF.